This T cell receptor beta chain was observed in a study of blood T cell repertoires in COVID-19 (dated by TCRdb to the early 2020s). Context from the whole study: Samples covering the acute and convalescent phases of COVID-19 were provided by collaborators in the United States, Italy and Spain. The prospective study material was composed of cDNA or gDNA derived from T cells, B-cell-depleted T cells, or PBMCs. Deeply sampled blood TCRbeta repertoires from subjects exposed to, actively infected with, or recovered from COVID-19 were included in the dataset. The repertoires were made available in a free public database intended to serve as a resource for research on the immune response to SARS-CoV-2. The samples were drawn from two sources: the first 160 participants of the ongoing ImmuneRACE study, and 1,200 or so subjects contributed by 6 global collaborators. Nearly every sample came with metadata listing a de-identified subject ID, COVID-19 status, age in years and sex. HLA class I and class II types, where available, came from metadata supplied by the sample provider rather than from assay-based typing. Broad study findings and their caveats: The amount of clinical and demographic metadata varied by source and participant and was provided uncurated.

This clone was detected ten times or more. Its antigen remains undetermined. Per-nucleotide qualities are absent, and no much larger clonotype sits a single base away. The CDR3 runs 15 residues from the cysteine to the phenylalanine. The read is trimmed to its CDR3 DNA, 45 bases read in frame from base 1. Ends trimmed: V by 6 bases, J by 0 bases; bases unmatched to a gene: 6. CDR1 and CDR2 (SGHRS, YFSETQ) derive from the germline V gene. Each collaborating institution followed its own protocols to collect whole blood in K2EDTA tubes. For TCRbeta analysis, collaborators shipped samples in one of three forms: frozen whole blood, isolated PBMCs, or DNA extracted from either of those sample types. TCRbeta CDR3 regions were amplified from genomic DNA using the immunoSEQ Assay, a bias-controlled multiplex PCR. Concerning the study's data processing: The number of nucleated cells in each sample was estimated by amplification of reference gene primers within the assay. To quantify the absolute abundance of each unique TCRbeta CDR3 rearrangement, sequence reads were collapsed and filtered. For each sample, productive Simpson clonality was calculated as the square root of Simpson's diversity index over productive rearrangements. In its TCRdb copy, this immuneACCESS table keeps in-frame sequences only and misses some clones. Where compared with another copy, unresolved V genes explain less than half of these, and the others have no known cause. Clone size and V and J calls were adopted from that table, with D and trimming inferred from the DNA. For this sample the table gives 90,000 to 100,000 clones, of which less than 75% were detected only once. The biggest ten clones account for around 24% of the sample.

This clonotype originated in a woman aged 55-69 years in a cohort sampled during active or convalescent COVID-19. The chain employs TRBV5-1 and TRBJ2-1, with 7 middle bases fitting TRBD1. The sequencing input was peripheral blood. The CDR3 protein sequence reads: CASTGQSLSYNEQFF. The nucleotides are TGCGCCAGCACGGGACAGTCCCTCTCCTACAATGAGCAGTTCTTC.